The 12 T cell receptor beta chains listed next were all sequenced from one sample in a study of regulatory T cells in long-lasting Graves disease. Both iRepertoire HTBI primers and Arm-PCR of CDR3 regions were used to build the TCR beta libraries. TCRdb fed the multiplex PCR reads into MiXCR, producing one record per CDR3 protein. The data show approximately 290,000 distinct CDR3 sequences, roughly a fifth seen once. Described time point: persistent/refractory GD, antithyroid drugs over 5 years with positive TRAb. From RNA extracted from PBMCs, the TCR library was made. Sequenced material: peripheral blood mononuclear cells (PBMCs), taken when the disease was refractory, from a patient treated with antithyroid drugs. These receptors were obtained from a female donor with Graves disease.

This clonotype has a handful of counts. The gene calls are TRBV5-1 and TRBJ2-7; D unclear. In germline, CDR1 is SGHRS, CDR2 YFSETQ. The CDR3 contains 15 residues. V lost 1 base, J lost 6 bases, and 17 bases lay in between. CDR3 loop: CASSLSVAERGEQYF. The DNA of the CDR3 is TGCGCCAGCAGCTTGTCCGTTGCAGAGAGAGGCGAGCAGTACTTC.

This clonotype was recorded many times. V is TRBV7-2 and J is TRBJ2-5, with 7 bases identical to TRBD1. V shed 3 bases, J shed 1 base, and the junction held 2 bases outside the gene matches. CDR1 is SGHTA, CDR2 FQGNSA, per germline. CDR3 length: 14 residues. This CDR3 is CASSFRQGQETQYF. DNA for the CDR3: TGTGCCAGCAGCTTTAGACAGGGCCAAGAGACCCAGTACTTC.

V usage is TRBV14 and J usage is TRBJ2-2; no definite D call. Trimming removed 3 bases from V and 3 bases from J, with 11 bases in between. The CDR3 is 15 amino acids. CDR1 is SGHDN, CDR2 FVKESK, per germline. The CDR3 sequence: CASSHENIYTGELFF. In DNA form, the CDR3 reads TGTGCCAGCAGCCACGAGAACATTTACACCGGGGAGCTGTTTTTT.

The sample holds many counts of this clonotype. The chain has TRBV28 and TRBJ1-1; D possibly corresponds to TRBD1 (5 bases). CDR3 length: 15 residues. Germline CDR1 reads MDHEN; CDR2 reads SYDVKM. V was trimmed by 5 bases and J by 0 bases, leaving 13 bases between them. CDR3 sequence: CASSPVRGLNTEAFF. The CDR3, as DNA: TGTGCCAGCAGTCCCGTCCGGGGACTGAACACTGAAGCTTTCTTT.

This clonotype was counted a few times. The chain links TRBV7-2 to TRBJ1-6; a possible D gene is TRBD1 (5 bases). Trimming pared 8 bases from V and 11 bases from J, leaving 22 bases between. Germline assignment: CDR1 SGHTA and CDR2 FQGNSA. The CDR3 has 15 residues. CDR3 loop: CASGSGGRYLAPLHF. DNA for the CDR3: TGTGCCAGCGGAAGTGGGGGGAGGTATTTGGCACCCCTCCACTTT.

The chain employs TRBV15 and TRBJ2-1; 8 nucleotides match TRBD2. J was trimmed by 7 bases and V by 0 bases; bases with no gene match: 17. This CDR3 has 19 amino acids. CDR1 and CDR2 (germline): LNHNV, YYDKDF (reference sequence). This CDR3 is CATSRDRRQRLARGNEQFF. CDR3 in DNA: TGTGCCACCAGCAGAGATCGGAGACAAAGACTAGCGCGAGGGAATGAGCAGTTCTTC.

About this clonotype itself: This CDR3 fails to terminate in the conserved phenylalanine or tryptophan, so it likely reflects a read error. This chain connects TRBV2 to TRBJ2-7; 8 nucleotides line up with TRBD1. The CDR3 has 14 amino acids. Per the germline V gene, CDR1 is SNHLY and CDR2 is FYNNEI. The V gene end was trimmed by 5 bases and the J gene end by 5 bases; junction bases not matched to a gene: 8. CDR3 region: CASSKGQGNHEQYL. CDR3 nucleotide sequence: TGTGCCAGCAGTAAAGGACAGGGAAACCACGAGCAGTACCTC.

The table lists this clonotype with many counts. The chain uses TRBV28 and TRBJ1-3; a possible D gene is TRBD1 (5 bases). This CDR3 is built from 14 residues. V was pared by 6 bases and J by 2 bases, with 11 bases between. Looked up from germline, CDR1 is MDHEN and CDR2 is SYDVKM. Written as DNA, the CDR3 is TGTGCCAGCAGCTTAGCAGGGACTGGAAACACCATATATTTT. Its translation is CASSLAGTGNTIYF.

The chain employs TRBV9 and TRBJ2-2, with 9 bases identical to TRBD2. Germline CDR1 reads SGDLS; CDR2 reads YYNGEE. The V and J ends lost 1 base and 0 bases, in that order; junction bases with no gene match: 10. The CDR3 sequence is 19 residues long. The CDR3 loop is CASSVSPQGLASNTGELFF. The CDR3 DNA sequence: TGTGCCAGCAGCGTAAGTCCCCAGGGACTAGCTTCGAACACCGGGGAGCTGTTTTTT.

This chain connects TRBV29-1 to TRBJ2-7, with 8 bases identical to TRBD1. CDR1 is SQVTM and CDR2 is ANQGSEA in the germline V gene. The CDR3 consists of 14 residues. The ends lost 6 bases at V and 2 bases at J; junction bases unmatched: 9. Here the CDR3 DNA reads TGCAGCGTGGCGGACAGGGCGGTCCCCTACGAGCAGTACTTC. Translating it yields CSVADRAVPYEQYF.

At least ten counts were recorded for this clonotype. V and J are TRBV25-1 and TRBJ1-5, with a weak D call TRBD1 (6 bases). The ends were cut back, 2 bases at V and 6 bases at J, with 29 bases in the middle. CDR3 length: 20 residues. Germline V gene lookup returns CDR1 MGHDK and CDR2 SYGVNS. The CDR3 sequence: CASSERVRTVFTFICQPQHF. CDR3 nucleotides: TGTGCCAGCAGTGAAAGGGTGAGGACAGTCTTCACCTTTATTTGTCAGCCCCAGCATTTT.

The V gene is TRBV2, the J gene TRBJ2-3; D call uncertain. V was clipped by 7 bases and J by 3 bases, with 14 bases between them. Germline CDR1 SNHLY, CDR2 FYNNEI. The CDR3 covers 14 residues. This CDR3 is CASTSGYGTDTQYF. DNA for the CDR3: TGTGCCAGCACGAGTGGGTACGGGACAGATACGCAGTATTTT.